This is a list of T cell receptor beta chains from one sample in a study of shared clonotypes between healthy human individuals. TCRdb's table, derived via immunoSEQ multiplex PCR, lists solely in-frame clones and lacks some. In the table there are fewer than 700,000 clones, roughly four fifths of which are singletons. Sequenced material: PBMCs. These receptors originate from a woman aged 40 to 50 in good health. Some clones in this sample may be carry-over from other donors' samples. Each CDR3 is given with its conserved first and last residue. A D gene is named only where the DNA matches it firmly. Clone size is not always given. Where it is, it says once, few, many or a class for expanded clones.

CDR3 protein | CDR3 DNA | clone size | J gene | D gene | V gene
CASSPTGATDYNEQFF | TGTGCCAGCTCACCAACCGGGGCTACCGACTACAATGAGCAGTTCTTC | . | TRBJ2-1 | . | TRBV18
CASSLLGGDEQYF | TGTGCCAGCAGTTTACTGGGGGGGGATGAGCAGTACTTC | . | TRBJ2-7 | TRBD2 | TRBV28
CASSLRLAGINTGELFF | TGTGCCAGCTCCCTTCGACTAGCGGGAATTAACACCGGGGAGCTGTTTTTT | . | TRBJ2-2 | TRBD2 | TRBV18
CASSLWGSGANVLTF | TGTGCCAGCAGTTTATGGGGTTCTGGGGCCAACGTCCTGACTTTC | . | TRBJ2-6 | . | TRBV28
CASSLVGQGVNEQYF | TGTGCCAGCAGCTTGGTGGGACAGGGGGTTAACGAGCAGTACTTC | few | TRBJ2-7 | TRBD1 | TRBV7-8
CASSTGTVEQYF | TGCGCCAGCAGCACTGGGACAGTTGAGCAGTACTTC | . | TRBJ2-7 | TRBD1 | TRBV5-1
CASSPGTSGSIGELFF | TGTGCCAGCAGTCCCGGGACTAGCGGGAGTATCGGGGAGCTGTTTTTT | . | TRBJ2-2 | TRBD2 | TRBV28
CASSPRTGRTEAFF | TGTGCCAGCAGCCCCCGGACAGGGAGAACTGAAGCTTTCTTT | . | TRBJ1-1 | TRBD1 | TRBV5-4
CASSLDRNTEAFF | TGTGCCAGCTCACTGGACAGGAACACTGAAGCTTTCTTT | many | TRBJ1-1 | . | TRBV18
CASSQGVLAGGPAGELFF | TGCGCCAGCAGCCAAGGTGTTTTAGCGGGAGGGCCGGCCGGGGAGCTGTTTTTT | once | TRBJ2-2 | TRBD2 | TRBV4-1
CASSLDQYYGYTF | TGTGCCAGCAGTTTAGATCAATACTATGGCTACACCTTC | . | TRBJ1-2 | . | TRBV28
CASLGNTEAFF | TGTGCCAGCTTGGGGAACACTGAAGCTTTCTTT | . | TRBJ1-1 | . | TRBV28
CAWSPRRDNEQFF | TGTGCCTGGAGCCCGCGGCGGGACAATGAGCAGTTCTTC | once | TRBJ2-1 | . | TRBV30
CASSPSGQGKYEETQYF | TGTGCCAGCAGCCCCTCCGGACAGGGAAAGTATGAAGAGACCCAGTACTTC | few | TRBJ2-5 | TRBD1 | TRBV4-2
CASSVGSGSGSEQYF | TGTGCCAGCAGCGTAGGATCGGGGAGCGGCTCCGAGCAGTACTTC | . | TRBJ2-7 | . | TRBV9
CASSPDPFVTQYF | TGTGCCAGCAGCCCGGACCCCTTCGTGACCCAGTACTTC | once | TRBJ2-5 | . | TRBV9
CASSLGPLSEQFF | TGTGCCAGCAGCTTAGGACCTCTAAGTGAGCAGTTCTTC | . | TRBJ2-1 | . | TRBV5-4
CAISETGTDNQPQHF | TGTGCCATCAGTGAGACTGGGACAGATAATCAGCCCCAGCATTTT | . | TRBJ1-5 | TRBD1 | TRBV10-3
CASSLGTSGQETQYF | TGCGCCAGCAGCTTGGGGACTAGCGGCCAAGAGACCCAGTACTTC | once | TRBJ2-5 | TRBD2 | TRBV5-1
CASRTRTGSSYEQYF | TGTGCCAGCAGGACCCGGACAGGGAGCTCCTACGAGCAGTACTTC | . | TRBJ2-7 | TRBD1 | TRBV28
CASSKGQGEVVNIQYF | TGTGCCAGCAGCAAAGGACAGGGAGAAGTGGTGAACATTCAGTACTTC | . | TRBJ2-4 | TRBD1 | TRBV5-4
CASSLLAPSSYNEQFF | TGTGCCAGCAGTTTACTGGCCCCGAGCTCCTACAATGAGCAGTTCTTC | . | TRBJ2-1 | . | TRBV27
CASSLTRYTEAFF | TGTGCCAGCAGCTTGACCAGATACACTGAAGCTTTCTTT | . | TRBJ1-1 | . | TRBV4-1